Presented here are 2 T cell receptor beta chains from one specimen sequenced in a study of cytomegalovirus exposure and HLA in healthy donors. The PCR had 60 Vbeta and 13 Jbeta primers. Produced via immunoSEQ multiplex PCR; TCRdb's table is partial and in-frame only. This table holds about 140,000 clones, roughly two thirds found once. Sequenced: PBMCs. The receptors stem from a male donor in good health and CMV-seronegative.

The chain has TRBV9 and TRBJ1-1; 9 nucleotides agree with TRBD1. Germline CDR1 SGDLS, CDR2 YYNGEE. V lost 0 bases, J lost 4 bases, and 13 bases stayed unmatched. The CDR3 extends over 18 amino acids. The CDR3 sequence is CASSVDPGQGSGSTEAFF. The CDR3 nucleotides are TGTGCCAGCAGCGTAGACCCGGGACAGGGATCCGGATCCACTGAAGCTTTCTTT.

The chain has TRBV7-8 and TRBJ2-2; 7 positions match TRBD1. This CDR3 comprises 17 residues. Per the germline V gene, CDR1 is SGHVS and CDR2 is FQNEAQ. The trim removed 5 bases at V and 4 bases at J, leaving 13 bases unmatched. In DNA form, the CDR3 reads TGTGCCAGCAGCAAGACAGGGAATACAATGCGCACCGGGGAGCTGTTTTTT. Its translation is CASSKTGNTMRTGELFF.